A selection of T cell receptor beta chains follows, all from one sample in a study of shared T cell receptors in the human thymus. The protocol was immunoSEQ multiplex PCR, while the TCRdb copy is restricted to in-frame clones and leaves out a portion. The table lists 600,000 to 900,000 clones, 75% to 90% of them singletons. The same data also went into a second study, on human thymus T cells.

The sequencing input was thymocytes. The receptor source for this set is a girl under three years old with a congenital heart defect. Each CDR3 is given without its conserved first and last residue. Each record gives: V gene, CDR3 protein.

V: TRBV4-3
CDR3: ASSQESPLDSSYEQY

V: TRBV1
CDR3: TSSQTPTGGSQPQH

V: TRBV2
CDR3: ASSEVSWETQY

V: TRBV29-1
CDR3: SVEGGFTDTQY

V: TRBV4-2
CDR3: ASSQEVPGTGDRSPLH

V: TRBV18
CDR3: ASSPLQVGNQPQH

V: TRBV11-3
CDR3: ASSLGHPYEQY

V: TRBV28
CDR3: ASSFLAGAYNEQF

V: TRBV6-1
CDR3: ASNPRDWGTEAF

V: TRBV27
CDR3: ASSFSRDRGKTEAF

V: TRBV5-4
CDR3: ASSGRLAGHRDEQF

V: TRBV14
CDR3: ASSQDPDRTSGDTGELF

V: TRBV5-6
CDR3: ASSLSRGQSSGNTIY

V: TRBV14
CDR3: ASSHHLTGQNNEKLF

V: TRBV7-6
CDR3: ASSFGGGGQAIYGYT

V: TRBV6-5
CDR3: ASSYVRDRENYGYT

V: TRBV4-3
CDR3: ASSQYLAGGRFWETQY

V: TRBV9
CDR3: ASSSTDREDKQSF

V: TRBV11-2
CDR3: ASSPLTSGHGEGYNEQF

V: TRBV5-1
CDR3: ASSLARLAGKYGELF

V: TRBV5-1
CDR3: ASSLGQGTDATVSVGTDTQY

V: TRBV5-6
CDR3: ASSARDRSSYNEQF

V: TRBV7-2
CDR3: ASSPTRAGDYEQY

V: TRBV5-4
CDR3: ASTLLGQGGYEQY

V: TRBV10-1
CDR3: ASSESRGGGTGELF

V: TRBV7-6
CDR3: ASSLESWIGQDQETQY

V: TRBV4-1
CDR3: ASSQDRFQARAEQY

V: TRBV6-6
CDR3: ASSTGEETQY

V: TRBV5-6
CDR3: ASSLSFYTEAF

V: TRBV4-3
CDR3: ASSQDCDSRLAKNIQY

V: TRBV5-1
CDR3: ASSLTPGGRNTEAF

V: TRBV30
CDR3: AWKGGPEQNEKLF

V: TRBV7-6
CDR3: ASSPRTGNRYNEQF

V: TRBV7-2
CDR3: ASSTRDSSYEQY

V: TRBV9
CDR3: ASSVKAGIQETQY

V: TRBV10-3
CDR3: AITRQGKDYGYT

V: TRBV6-5
CDR3: ASSYFLGDSYEQY

V: TRBV29-1
CDR3: SVEWGQGETF

V: TRBV19
CDR3: ASSGFVSSLAYGYT

V: TRBV14
CDR3: ASSQPGIHPQNTEAF

V: TRBV11-2
CDR3: ASSTGTGVYYQETQY

V: TRBV29-1
CDR3: SVEWTANTEAF

V: TRBV7-3
CDR3: ASSRTDRSAYNEQF

V: TRBV2
CDR3: ARSPGSLLRDTQY

V: TRBV30
CDR3: AWRTRRNEQF

V: TRBV18
CDR3: ASSPGQGASGYT